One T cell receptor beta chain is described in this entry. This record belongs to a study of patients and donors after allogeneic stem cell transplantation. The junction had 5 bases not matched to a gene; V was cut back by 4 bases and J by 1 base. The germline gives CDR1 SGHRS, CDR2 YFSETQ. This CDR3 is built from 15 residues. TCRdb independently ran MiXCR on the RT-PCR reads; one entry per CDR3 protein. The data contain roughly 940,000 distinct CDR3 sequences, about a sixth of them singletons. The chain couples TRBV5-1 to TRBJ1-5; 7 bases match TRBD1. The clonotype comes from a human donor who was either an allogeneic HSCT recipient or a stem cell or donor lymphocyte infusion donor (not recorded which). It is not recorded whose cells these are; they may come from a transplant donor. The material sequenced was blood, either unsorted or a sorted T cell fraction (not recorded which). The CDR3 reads CASSPGTESNQPQHF. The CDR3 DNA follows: TGCGCCAGCAGCCCAGGGACAGAGAGCAATCAGCCCCAGCATTTT.